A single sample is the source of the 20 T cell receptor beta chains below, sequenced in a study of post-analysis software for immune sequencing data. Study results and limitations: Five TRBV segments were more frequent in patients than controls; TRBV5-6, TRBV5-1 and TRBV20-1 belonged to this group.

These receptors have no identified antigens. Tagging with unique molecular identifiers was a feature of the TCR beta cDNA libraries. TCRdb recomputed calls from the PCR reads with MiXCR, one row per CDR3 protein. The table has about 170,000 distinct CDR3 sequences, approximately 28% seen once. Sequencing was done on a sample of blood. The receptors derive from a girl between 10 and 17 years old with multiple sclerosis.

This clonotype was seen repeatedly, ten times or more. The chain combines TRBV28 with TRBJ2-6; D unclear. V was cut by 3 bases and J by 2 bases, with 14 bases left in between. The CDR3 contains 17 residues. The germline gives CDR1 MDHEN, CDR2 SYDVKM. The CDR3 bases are TGTGCCAGCAGTTTTATCAGGCCAACCCCTGGGGCCAACGTCCTGACTTTC. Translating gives CASSFIRPTPGANVLTF. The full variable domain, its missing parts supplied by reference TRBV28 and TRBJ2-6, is DVKVTQSSRYLVKRTGEKVFLECVQDMDHENMFWYRQDPGLGLRLIYFSYDVKMKEKGDIPEGYSVSREKKERFSLILESASTNQTSMYLCASSFIRPTPGANVLTFGAGSRLTVL.

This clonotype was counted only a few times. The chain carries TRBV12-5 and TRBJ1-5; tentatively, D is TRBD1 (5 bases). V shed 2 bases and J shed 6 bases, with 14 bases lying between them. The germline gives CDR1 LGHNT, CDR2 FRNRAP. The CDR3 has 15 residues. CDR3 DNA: TGTGCTAGTGGTTTGCTGGGAGGGGAGGGTCAGCCCCAGCATTTT. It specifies CASGLLGGEGQPQHF.

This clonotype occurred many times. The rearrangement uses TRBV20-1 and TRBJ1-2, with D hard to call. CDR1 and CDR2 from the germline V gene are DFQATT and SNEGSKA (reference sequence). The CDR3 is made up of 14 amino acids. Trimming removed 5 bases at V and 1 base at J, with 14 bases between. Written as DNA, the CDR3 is TGCAGTGCTGCTTGGAGGCTTCTTAACTATGGCTACACCTTC. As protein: CSAAWRLLNYGYTF.

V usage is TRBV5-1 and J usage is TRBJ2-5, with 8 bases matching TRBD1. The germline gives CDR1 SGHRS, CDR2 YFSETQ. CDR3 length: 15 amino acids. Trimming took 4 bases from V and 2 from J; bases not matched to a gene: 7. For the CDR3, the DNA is TGCGCCAGCAGCCGGGGGACAGGCGTTCAAGAGACCCAGTACTTC. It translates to CASSRGTGVQETQYF.

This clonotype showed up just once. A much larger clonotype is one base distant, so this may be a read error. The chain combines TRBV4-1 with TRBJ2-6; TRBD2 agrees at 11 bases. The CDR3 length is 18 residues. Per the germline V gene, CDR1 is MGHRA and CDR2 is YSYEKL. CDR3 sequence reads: CTSSQNSGRGSGANVLTF. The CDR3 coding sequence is TGCACCAGCAGCCAAAATAGCGGGAGGGGTTCTGGGGCCAACGTCCTGACTTTC.

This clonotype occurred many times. CDR3 region: CASGPHHLDEQYF. The DNA of the CDR3 is TGTGCCAGCGGACCGCACCACTTGGACGAGCAGTACTTC. This chain links TRBV6-2 or TRBV6-3 with TRBJ2-7; no firm D call. The germline V gene encodes CDR1 MNHEY and CDR2 SVGEGT. The germline V and J ends were trimmed by 8 bases and 5 bases, with 16 bases remaining between them. CDR3 length equals 13 residues.

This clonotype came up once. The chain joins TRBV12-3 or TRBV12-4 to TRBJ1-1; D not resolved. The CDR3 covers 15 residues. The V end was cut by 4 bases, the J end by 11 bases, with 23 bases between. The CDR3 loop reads CASSYPGSPKKEAFF. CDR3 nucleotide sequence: TGTGCCAGCAGTTACCCGGGCTCGCCAAAAAAAGAGGCTTTCTTT.

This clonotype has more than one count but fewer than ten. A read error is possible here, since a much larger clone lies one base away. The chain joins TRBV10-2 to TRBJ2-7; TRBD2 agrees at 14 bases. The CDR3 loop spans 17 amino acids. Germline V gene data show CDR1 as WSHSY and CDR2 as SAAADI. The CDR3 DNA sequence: TGCGCCAGCAGTGAGTCGAGACTAGCGGGAGGGGACTACGGGCAGTACTTC. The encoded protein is CASSESRLAGGDYGQYF.

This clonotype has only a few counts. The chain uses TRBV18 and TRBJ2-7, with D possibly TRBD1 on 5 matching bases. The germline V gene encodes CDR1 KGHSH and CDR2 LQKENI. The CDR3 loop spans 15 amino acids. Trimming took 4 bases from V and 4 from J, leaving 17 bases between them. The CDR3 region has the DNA TGTGCCAGCTCACAACCAGGGCTTTTAGATTACGAGCAGTACTTC. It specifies CASSQPGLLDYEQYF.

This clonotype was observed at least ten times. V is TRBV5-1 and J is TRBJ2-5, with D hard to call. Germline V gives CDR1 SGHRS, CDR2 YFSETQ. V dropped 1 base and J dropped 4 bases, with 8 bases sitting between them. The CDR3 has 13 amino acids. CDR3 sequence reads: CASSLNYGETQYF. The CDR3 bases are TGCGCCAGCAGCTTGAATTACGGAGAGACCCAGTACTTC.

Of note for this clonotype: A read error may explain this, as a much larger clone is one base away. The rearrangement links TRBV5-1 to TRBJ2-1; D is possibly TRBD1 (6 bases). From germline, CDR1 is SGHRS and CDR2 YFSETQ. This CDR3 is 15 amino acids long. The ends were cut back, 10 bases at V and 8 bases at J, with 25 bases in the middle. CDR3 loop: CAGSLFGRGVDEQFF. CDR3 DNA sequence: TGCGCCGGCTCCCTCTTCGGCAGGGGTGTCGATGAGCAGTTCTTC. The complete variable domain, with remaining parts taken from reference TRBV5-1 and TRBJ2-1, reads KAGVTQTPRYLIKTRGQQVTLSCSPISGHRSVSWYQQTPGQGLQFLFEYFSETQRNKGNFPGRFSGRQFSNSRSEMNVSTLELGDSALYLCAGSLFGRGVDEQFFGPGTRLTVL.

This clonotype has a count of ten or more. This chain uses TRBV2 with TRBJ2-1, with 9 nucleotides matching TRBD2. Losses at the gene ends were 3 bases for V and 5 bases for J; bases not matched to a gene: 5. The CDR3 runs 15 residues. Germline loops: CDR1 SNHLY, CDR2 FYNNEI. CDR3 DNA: TGTGCCAGCAGTGAGGCGACTAGCGGAAACAATGAGCAGTTCTTC. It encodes CASSEATSGNNEQFF.

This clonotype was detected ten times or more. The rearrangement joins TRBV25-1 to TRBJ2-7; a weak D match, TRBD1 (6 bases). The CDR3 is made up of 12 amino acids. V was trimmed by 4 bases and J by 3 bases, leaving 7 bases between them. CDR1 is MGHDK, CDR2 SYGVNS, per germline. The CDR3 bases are TGTGCCAGCAGTGGCAGGGGCTACGAGCAGTACTTC. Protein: CASSGRGYEQYF.

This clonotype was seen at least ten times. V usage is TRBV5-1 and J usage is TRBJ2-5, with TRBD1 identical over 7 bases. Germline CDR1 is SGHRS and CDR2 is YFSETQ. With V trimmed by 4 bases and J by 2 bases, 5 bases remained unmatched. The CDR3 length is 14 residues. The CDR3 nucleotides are TGCGCCAGCAGCAAGGGACAGATTCAAGAGACCCAGTACTTC. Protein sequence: CASSKGQIQETQYF.

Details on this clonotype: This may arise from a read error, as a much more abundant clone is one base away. The CDR3 region is CASSPQYTRYF. Here the CDR3 DNA reads TGCGCCAGCAGTCCCCAGTATACGCGGTATTTT. The rearrangement uses TRBV10-2 and TRBJ2-3; no definite D call. Germline CDR1 WSHSY, CDR2 SAAADI. The CDR3 sequence is 11 residues long.

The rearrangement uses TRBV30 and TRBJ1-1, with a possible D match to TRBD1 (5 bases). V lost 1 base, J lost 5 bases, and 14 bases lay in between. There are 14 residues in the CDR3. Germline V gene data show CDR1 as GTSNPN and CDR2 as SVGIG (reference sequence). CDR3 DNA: TGTGCCTGGAGTGCGGTGGGGGGGTCGACTGAAGCTTTCTTT. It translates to CAWSAVGGSTEAFF.

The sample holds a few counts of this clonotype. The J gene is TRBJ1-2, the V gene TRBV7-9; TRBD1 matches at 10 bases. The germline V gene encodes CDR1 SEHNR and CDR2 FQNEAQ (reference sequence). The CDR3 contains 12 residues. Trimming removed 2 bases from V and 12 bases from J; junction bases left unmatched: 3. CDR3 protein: CASSLSGTGDTF. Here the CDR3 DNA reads TGTGCCAGCAGCTTATCCGGGACAGGGGACACCTTC.

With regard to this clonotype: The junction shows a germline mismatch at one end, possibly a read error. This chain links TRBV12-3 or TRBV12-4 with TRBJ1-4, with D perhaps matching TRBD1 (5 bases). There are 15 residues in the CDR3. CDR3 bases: TGTGCCAGCAGTTTAGCAGGGGCAACTAATGAAAAACCGTTTTTT. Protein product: CASSLAGATNEKPFF.

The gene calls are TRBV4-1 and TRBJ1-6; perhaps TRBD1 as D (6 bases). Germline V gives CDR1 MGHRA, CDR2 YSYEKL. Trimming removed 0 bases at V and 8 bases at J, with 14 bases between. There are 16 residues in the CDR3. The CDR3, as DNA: TGCGCCAGCAGCCAAGAAAGGGGGGCCGTGGATTCACCCCTCCACTTT. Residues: CASSQERGAVDSPLHF.

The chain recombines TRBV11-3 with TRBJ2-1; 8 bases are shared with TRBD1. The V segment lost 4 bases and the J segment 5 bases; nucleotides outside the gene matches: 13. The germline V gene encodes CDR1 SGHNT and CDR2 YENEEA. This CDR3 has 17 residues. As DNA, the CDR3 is TGTGCCAGCAGCTCGAACGGACAGGGTGCAAGGCACAATGAGCAGTTCTTC. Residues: CASSSNGQGARHNEQFF.